This T cell receptor (beta chain) comes out of a study of molecular identifiers for immune sequencing clone quantification. The germline V gene encodes CDR1 SEHNR and CDR2 FQNEAQ (reference sequence). CDR3 length: 14 residues. A remark on this clonotype: The antigen remains undetermined. This could be a read error, since a much larger clone is one nucleotide away.

Study outcomes and limitations: Jurkat TCR RNA from one cell was spiked into about 1 million naive cells, and it was reportedly detectable there.

TCRdb redid the calling of the PCR reads with MiXCR, one entry per CDR3 protein. Here the sample spans roughly 93,000 distinct CDR3 sequences, approximately 25% being singletons. This chain connects TRBV7-9 to TRBJ1-1, with 7 bases identical to TRBD1. The sequence came from a human donor in good health. Some libraries in this study had Jurkat cell RNA spiked in. Sequenced: naive CD8+ T cells from blood, with Jurkat cell RNA spiked in. Subset defined: FACS-sorted CD8+CD4-CCR7+CD45RA+ naive T cells. The CDR3 here is CVSSSGPWTGEAFF. DNA for the CDR3: TGTGTCAGCAGCTCGGGACCCTGGACAGGTGAAGCTTTCTTT.